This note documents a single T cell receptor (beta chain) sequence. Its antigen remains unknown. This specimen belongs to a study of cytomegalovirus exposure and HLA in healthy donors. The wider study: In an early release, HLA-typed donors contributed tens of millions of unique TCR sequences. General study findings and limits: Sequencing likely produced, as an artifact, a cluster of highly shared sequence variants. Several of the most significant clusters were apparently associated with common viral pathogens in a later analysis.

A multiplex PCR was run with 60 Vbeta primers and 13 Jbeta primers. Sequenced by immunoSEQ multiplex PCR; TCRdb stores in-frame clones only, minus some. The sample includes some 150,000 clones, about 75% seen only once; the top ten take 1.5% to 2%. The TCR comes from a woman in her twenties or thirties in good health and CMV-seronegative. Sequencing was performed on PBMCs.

For the CDR3, the DNA is TGTGCCAGCAGTTTAGCCGCGGCTAGCGGGGGTTTTTACGAGCAGTACGTC. It encodes CASSLAAASGGFYEQYV. This chain uses TRBV28 with TRBJ2-7; 10 positions match TRBD2. V shed 2 bases, J shed 4 bases, and the junction held 11 bases outside the gene matches. The CDR3 runs 17 residues. Germline V lookup: CDR1 MDHEN, CDR2 SYDVKM.